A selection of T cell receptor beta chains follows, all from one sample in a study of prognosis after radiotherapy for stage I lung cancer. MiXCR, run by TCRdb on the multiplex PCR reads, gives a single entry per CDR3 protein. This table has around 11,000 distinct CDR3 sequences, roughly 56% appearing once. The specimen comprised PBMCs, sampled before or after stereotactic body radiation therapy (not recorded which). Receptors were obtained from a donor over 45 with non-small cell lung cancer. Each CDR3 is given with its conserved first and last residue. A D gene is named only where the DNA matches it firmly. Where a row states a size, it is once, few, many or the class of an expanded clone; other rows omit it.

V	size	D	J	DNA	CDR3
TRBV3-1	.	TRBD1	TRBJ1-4	TGTGCCAGCAGCCAAGGGACAGGGGCTAATGAAAAACTGTTTTTT	CASSQGTGANEKLFF
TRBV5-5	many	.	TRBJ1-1	TGTGCCAGCAGCTTCGGGCCCCAAAGGTTAGTTACGAACACTGAAGCTTTCTTT	CASSFGPQRLVTNTEAFF
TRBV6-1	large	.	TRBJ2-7	TGTGCCAGCAGTCACATCTACGAGCAGTACTTC	CASSHIYEQYF
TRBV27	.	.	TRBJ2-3	TGTGCCAGCAGTTTATGGTCTCCACCTACCACAGATACGCAGTATTTT	CASSLWSPPTTDTQYF
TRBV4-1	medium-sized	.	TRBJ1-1	TGCGCCAGCAGCCAACGGGAGCATTACACTGAAGCTTTCTTT	CASSQREHYTEAFF
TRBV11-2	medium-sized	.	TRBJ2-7	TGTGCCAGCAGCGGAAAGGGCACCTACGAGCAGTACTTC	CASSGKGTYEQYF
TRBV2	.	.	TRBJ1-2	TGTGCCAGCAAGGACGGCGGGGGGTTGATTGGCTACACCTTC	CASKDGGGLIGYTF
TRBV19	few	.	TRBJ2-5	TGTGCCAGTAGGAGATCTGGCCCGGGAGAAGGGGAGACCCAGTACTTC	CASRRSGPGEGETQYF
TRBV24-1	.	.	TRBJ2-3	TGTGCCACCAGTGGGGTGGGGATCACAGATACGCAGTATTTT	CATSGVGITDTQYF
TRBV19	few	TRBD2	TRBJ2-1	TGTGCCAGTAGTATAGATACCGGGGGGAATGAGCAGTTCTTC	CASSIDTGGNEQFF
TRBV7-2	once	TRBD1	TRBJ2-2	TGTGCCAGCGGACAGGGGGCAACCGGGGAGCTGTTTTTT	CASGQGATGELFF
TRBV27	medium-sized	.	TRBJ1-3	TGTGCCAGCAGTCCTCTAGGAGGGGCGCCTGGAAACACCATATATTTT	CASSPLGGAPGNTIYF
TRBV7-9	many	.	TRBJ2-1	TGTGCCAGCAGCCAAGGGTCTGGGGCCTCCTACAATGAGCAGTTCTTC	CASSQGSGASYNEQFF
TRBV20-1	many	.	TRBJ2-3	TGCAGTGCTCCCCAGGGGTCGACAGATACGCAGTATTTT	CSAPQGSTDTQYF
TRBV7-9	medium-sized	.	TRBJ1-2	TGTGCCAGCAGCTTTGGGACGTATGGCTACACCTTC	CASSFGTYGYTF
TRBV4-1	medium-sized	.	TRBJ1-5	TGCGCCAGCAGCCAAGATCCGATTAATCCGAGGACGTCATTGCCCCAGCATTTT	CASSQDPINPRTSLPQHF
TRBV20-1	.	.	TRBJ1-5	TGCGGTGCTAGAGATCCTGGGCAGGGGATTAAGCAGCCCCAGCATTTT	CGARDPGQGIKQPQHF
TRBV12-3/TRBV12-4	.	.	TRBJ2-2	TGTGCCAGCAGTCCGCGACGTCGATTAAACACCGGGGAGCTGTTTTTT	CASSPRRRLNTGELFF
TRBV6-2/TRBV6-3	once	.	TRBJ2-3	TGTGCCAGCAGGCCCTATGTTAGCAGGGCCGCAGATACGCAGTATTTT	CASRPYVSRAADTQYF
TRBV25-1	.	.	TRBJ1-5	TGTGCCATCATTGAATCGGGAGGGGCAGGCCAGCCCCAGCATTTT	CAIIESGGAGQPQHF
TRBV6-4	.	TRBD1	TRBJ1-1	TGTGCCAGCAGTGAATACGGACAGGGGGGCAAAACTTTCTTT	CASSEYGQGGKTFF
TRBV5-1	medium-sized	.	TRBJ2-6	TGCGCCAGCAGCCTACCTACCGGCGGGGCCAACGTCCTGACTTTC	CASSLPTGGANVLTF
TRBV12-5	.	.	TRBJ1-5	TGTGCTAGTGGCCAGAGGGGCGGTCAGCCCCAGCATTTT	CASGQRGGQPQHF
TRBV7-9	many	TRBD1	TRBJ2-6	TGTGCCAGCAGCTTAATAGGCCGCCGGAGACAGGGAAACCCTGGGGCCAACGTCCTGACTTTC	CASSLIGRRRQGNPGANVLTF
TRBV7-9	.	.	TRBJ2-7	TGTGCCAGCAGCTTAGGTGCACGGCTAGTATACTACGAGCAGTACTTC	CASSLGARLVYYEQYF
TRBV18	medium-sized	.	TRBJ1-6	TGTGCCAGCTCACCAAGCGACAGTCCCGCTTCACCCCTCCACTTT	CASSPSDSPASPLHF
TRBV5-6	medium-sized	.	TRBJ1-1	TGTGCCAGCAGCTTGGAGCGGGGAGTGGTCACTGAAGCTTTCTTT	CASSLERGVVTEAFF
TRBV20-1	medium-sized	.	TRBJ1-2	TGCAGTGCTTCCACAGGGTCCCATGGAGGTACCTTC	CSASTGSHGGTF
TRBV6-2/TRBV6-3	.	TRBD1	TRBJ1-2	TGTGCCAGCTCAACACGACAGGGTGGCTATGGCTACAACTTC	CASSTRQGGYGYNF
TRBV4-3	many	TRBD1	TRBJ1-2	TGCGCCAGCAGCCCAGCGACAGGGGGCGGGAGTGGCTACACCTTC	CASSPATGGGSGYTF
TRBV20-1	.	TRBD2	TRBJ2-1	TGCAGTGCGTACCCCGGGACTACTTGGGTTAATGAGCAGTTCTTC	CSAYPGTTWVNEQFF
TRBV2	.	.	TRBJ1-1	TGTGCCAGCAGTGAGGAAGGGTCGGTAGGCACTGAAGCTTTCTTT	CASSEEGSVGTEAFF
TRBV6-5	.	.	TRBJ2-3	TGTGCCAGCAGTTACTCGAGCAGGGGCACAGATACGAAGTATTTT	CASSYSSRGTDTKYF
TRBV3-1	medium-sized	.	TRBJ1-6	TGTGCCAGCAGCCAAGGGGTCTCACCCCTCCACTTT	CASSQGVSPLHF
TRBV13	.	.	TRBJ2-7	TGTGCCAGCAGCTCCTCAGGATCGGGAGTGAGCGAGCAGTACTTC	CASSSSGSGVSEQYF
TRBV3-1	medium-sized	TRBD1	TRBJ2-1	TGTGCCAGCAGAAATGACTTACAGGGGGGTTCTTCGGAAGAGCAGTTCTTC	CASRNDLQGGSSEEQFF
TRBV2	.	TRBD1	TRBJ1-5	TGTGCCAGCAGACCGGGACAGGGGAAACCCCAGCATTTT	CASRPGQGKPQHF
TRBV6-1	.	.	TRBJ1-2	TGTGCCAGCAGTCCCGGGACACTGAACTATGGCTACACCTTC	CASSPGTLNYGYTF
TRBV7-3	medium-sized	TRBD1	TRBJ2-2	TGTGCCAGCAGCCCCGACAGGGGTACCGGGGAGCTGTTTTTT	CASSPDRGTGELFF
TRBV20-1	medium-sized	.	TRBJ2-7	TGCAGTGCTAGAGGTTCCCCGCGGGGCTCCTACGAGCAGTACTTC	CSARGSPRGSYEQYF
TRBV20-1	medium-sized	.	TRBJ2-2	TGCAGTGCTAGAGATTCCGGGGCGTACACCGGGGAGCTGTTTTTT	CSARDSGAYTGELFF
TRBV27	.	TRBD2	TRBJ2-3	TGTGCCAGCATTTTTGAAGCGGGGGGCACAGATACGCAGTATTTT	CASIFEAGGTDTQYF
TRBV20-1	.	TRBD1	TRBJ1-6	TGCAGTGCACGGACAGGGACAGGTTCACCCCTCCACTTT	CSARTGTGSPLHF
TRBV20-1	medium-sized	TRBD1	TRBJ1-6	TGCAGTGCTAGAGCGGGACAGGGCAGGAATTCACCCCTCCACTTT	CSARAGQGRNSPLHF
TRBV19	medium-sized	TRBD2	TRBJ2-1	TGTGCCAGTAGTACCCCCCTAGCGGGAGGAGGCAATGAGCAGTTCTTC	CASSTPLAGGGNEQFF
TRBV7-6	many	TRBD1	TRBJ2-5	TGTGCCAGCAGCCCCCTGTCGACAGGGACAGAGACCCAGTACTTC	CASSPLSTGTETQYF
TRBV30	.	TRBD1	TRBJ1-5	TGTGCCTGGAGTCGGACAGGGGATCAGCCCCAGCATTTT	CAWSRTGDQPQHF
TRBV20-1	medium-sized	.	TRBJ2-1	TGCAGTGCTAACCGTCGGGGTGGGGCCAGGGGTATTAGTGAGCAGTTCTTC	CSANRRGGARGISEQFF